This TCR beta chain originates from a study of shared clonotypes between healthy human individuals. About the study: A few men and a couple of women, aged 18 to 49, were donors.

Authors' analysis steps: For the immunoSEQ data, sequences were junction-only without quality scores, so filtering differed. Here immunoSEQ multiplex PCR was the method, and the copy in TCRdb shows in-frame clones only, minus some. V and J calls and clone size are as listed in that table; D and trimming were resolved from the DNA. This table holds over a million clones, 75% to 85% found once. There are 13 residues in the CDR3. CDR1 SGHRS and CDR2 YFSETQ come from the germline V gene. The junction had 7 bases not matched to a gene; V was cut back by 5 bases and J by 6 bases. Whole-study findings and limits: The expectation was that sequencing depth would affect clonotype sharing among donors.

Concerning this clone: Its specificity is not known.

The sequencing sample was made of memory CD4+ T cells from PBMCs. Specified subset: CD45RA-negative fraction. The TCR originated in a young man in good health. Some clones in this sample may be carry-over from other donors' samples. The chain employs TRBV5-1 and TRBJ1-2, with 7 bases identical to TRBD1. CDR3 coding DNA: TGCGCCAGCAGTAGAGGGGGCGCGGATGGCTACACCTTC. Translated, it gives CASSRGGADGYTF.